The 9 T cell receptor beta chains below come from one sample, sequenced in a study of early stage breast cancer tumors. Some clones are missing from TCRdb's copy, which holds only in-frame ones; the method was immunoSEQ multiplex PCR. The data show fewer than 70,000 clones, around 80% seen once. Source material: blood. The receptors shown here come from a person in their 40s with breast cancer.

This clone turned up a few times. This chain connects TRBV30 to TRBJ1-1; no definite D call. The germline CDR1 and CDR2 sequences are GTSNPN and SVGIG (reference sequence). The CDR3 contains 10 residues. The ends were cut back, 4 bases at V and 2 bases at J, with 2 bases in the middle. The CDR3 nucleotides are TGTGCCTGGATCAACACTGAAGCTTTCTTT. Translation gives CAWINTEAFF.

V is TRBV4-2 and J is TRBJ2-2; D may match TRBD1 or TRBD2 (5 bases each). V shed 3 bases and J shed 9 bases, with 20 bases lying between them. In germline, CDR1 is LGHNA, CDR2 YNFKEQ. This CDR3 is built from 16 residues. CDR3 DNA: TGTGCCAGCAGCCAGGGGACGCGCATGTCTAATTGGGAGCTGTTTTTT. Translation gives CASSQGTRMSNWELFF.

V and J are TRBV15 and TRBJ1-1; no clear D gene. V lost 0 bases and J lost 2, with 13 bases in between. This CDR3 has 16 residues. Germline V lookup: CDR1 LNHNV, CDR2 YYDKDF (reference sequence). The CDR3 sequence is CATSRDRGWGNTEAFF. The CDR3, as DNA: TGTGCCACCAGCAGAGATCGCGGTTGGGGTAACACTGAAGCTTTCTTT.

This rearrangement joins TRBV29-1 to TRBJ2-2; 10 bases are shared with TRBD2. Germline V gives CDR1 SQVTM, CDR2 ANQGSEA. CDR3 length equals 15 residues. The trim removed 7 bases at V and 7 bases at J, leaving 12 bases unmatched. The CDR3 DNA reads TGCAGCGCAGGGGGTAGCGGGAGGTTATTCGGGGAGCTGTTTTTT. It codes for CSAGGSGRLFGELFF.

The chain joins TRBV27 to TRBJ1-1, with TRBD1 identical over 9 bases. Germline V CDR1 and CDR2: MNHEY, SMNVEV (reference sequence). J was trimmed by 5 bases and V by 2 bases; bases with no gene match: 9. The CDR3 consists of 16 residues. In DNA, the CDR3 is TGTGCCAGCAGTTTAAGAACAGGGGGCTTGGGTACTGAAGCTTTCTTT. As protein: CASSLRTGGLGTEAFF.

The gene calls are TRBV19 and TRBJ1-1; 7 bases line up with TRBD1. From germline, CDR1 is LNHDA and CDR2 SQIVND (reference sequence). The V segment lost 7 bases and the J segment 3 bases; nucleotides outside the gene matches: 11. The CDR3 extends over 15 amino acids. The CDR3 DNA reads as TGTGCCAGTACCCCCATAGAGGGGGCGGACACTGAAGCTTTCTTT. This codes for CASTPIEGADTEAFF.

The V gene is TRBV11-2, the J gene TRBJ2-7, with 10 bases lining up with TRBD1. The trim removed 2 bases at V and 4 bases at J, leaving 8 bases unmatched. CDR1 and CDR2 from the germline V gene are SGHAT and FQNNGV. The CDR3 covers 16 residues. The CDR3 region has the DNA TGTGCCAGCAGCTTACCGCCGGGACAGGGGAAGTACGAGCAGTACTTC. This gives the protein CASSLPPGQGKYEQYF.

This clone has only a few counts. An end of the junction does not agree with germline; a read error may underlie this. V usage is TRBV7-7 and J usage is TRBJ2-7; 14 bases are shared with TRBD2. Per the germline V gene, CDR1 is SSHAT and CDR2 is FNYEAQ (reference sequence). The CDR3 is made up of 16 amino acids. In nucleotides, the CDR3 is TGTGCTAGCAGAAATAAGGGACTAGCGGGAGTCCACGAGCAGTACTTC. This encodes CASRNKGLAGVHEQYF.

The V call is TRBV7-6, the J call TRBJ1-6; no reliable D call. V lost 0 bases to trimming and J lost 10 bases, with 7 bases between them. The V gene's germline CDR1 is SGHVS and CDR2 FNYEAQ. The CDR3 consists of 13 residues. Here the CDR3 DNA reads TGTGCCAGCAGCTTAGCCCCCCAATCACCCCTCCACTTT. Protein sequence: CASSLAPQSPLHF.